These 15 T cell receptor beta chains share one sample of origin, sequenced in a study of graft-versus-host responses after intestinal transplantation. The repertoire was sequenced with immunoSEQ multiplex PCR; TCRdb's copy has only in-frame clones and lacks some. The data contain approximately 12,000 clones, approximately 84% of them singletons. Sequenced material: PBMCs, taken roughly 310 days after intestinal transplant. The receptor source for this set is a human patient who received an intestinal transplant, so some T cells may come from the graft donor.

The DNA of the CDR3 is TGTGCCAGCAGTGAACAGGGGGAGAATGGCTACACCTTC. Its protein is CASSEQGENGYTF. V usage is TRBV6-1 and J usage is TRBJ1-2; 7 bases are shared with TRBD1. V gave up 2 bases and J gave up 6 bases; unmatched junction bases: 3. Germline V lookup: CDR1 MNHNS, CDR2 SASEGT. This CDR3 has 13 residues.

The table lists this clone with a few counts. This rearrangement joins TRBV4-2 to TRBJ1-1; no clear D. The CDR3 runs to 11 residues. V gave up 4 bases and J gave up 2 bases, with 2 bases separating them. Germline V gene lookup returns CDR1 LGHNA and CDR2 YNFKEQ. CDR3 sequence (DNA): TGTGCCAGCAGCCTAAACACTGAAGCTTTCTTT. Translated: CASSLNTEAFF.

The chain carries TRBV5-1 and TRBJ2-3; 14 bases map to TRBD2. With V trimmed by 3 bases and J by 3 bases, 3 bases remained unmatched. The CDR3 is 16 amino acids. Germline values: CDR1 SGHRS, CDR2 YFSETQ. The CDR3 coding sequence is TGCGCCAGCAGCTATGGGACTAGCGGGAGTACAGATACGCAGTATTTT. This sequence encodes CASSYGTSGSTDTQYF.

This sequence joins TRBV7-2 and TRBJ1-5, with D unclear. Germline lookup yields CDR1 SGHTA and CDR2 FQGNSA. CDR3 length equals 15 residues. Trimming cost V 2 bases and J 2 bases, with 10 bases left between them. In DNA, the CDR3 is TGTGCCAGCAGCTTAAGTGGGGTGGGCAATCAGCCCCAGCATTTT. Translated, it gives CASSLSGVGNQPQHF.

The rearrangement joins TRBV15 to TRBJ2-7, with 7 bases matching TRBD1. The CDR3 consists of 14 residues. J lost 7 bases, V lost 0 bases, and 6 bases had no gene match. Germline loops: CDR1 LNHNV, CDR2 YYDKDF (reference sequence). This CDR3 is CATSRDSDREEQYF. The CDR3 DNA reads TGTGCCACCAGCAGAGATTCCGACAGGGAAGAGCAGTACTTC. The complete variable domain, with remaining parts taken from reference TRBV15 and TRBJ2-7, reads DAMVIQNPRYQVTQFGKPVTLSCSQTLNHNVMYWYQQKSSQAPKLLFHYYDKDFNNEADTPDNFQSRRPNTSFCFLDIRSPGLGDTAMYLCATSRDSDREEQYFGPGTRLTVT.

Here the CDR3 reads CASTLRTVLNEKLFF. DNA for the CDR3: TGTGCCAGCACCCTCCGGACAGTGCTTAATGAAAAACTGTTTTTT. The chain joins TRBV2 to TRBJ1-4, with D maybe TRBD1 (6 bases). Germline V gene sequence: CDR1 SNHLY, CDR2 FYNNEI. This CDR3 spans 15 amino acids. Trimming removed 7 bases at V and 4 bases at J, with 16 bases between.

This clone was recorded only once. The rearrangement uses TRBV5-1 and TRBJ2-1; D is perhaps TRBD2 (6 bases). This CDR3 has 16 amino acids. Deletions cut 4 bases from V and 0 bases from J, with 14 bases between. Germline-derived CDR1 and CDR2 are SGHRS and YFSETQ. CDR3 protein: CASSRDSGSSYNEQFF. DNA of the CDR3: TGCGCCAGCAGCCGGGATAGCGGAAGCTCCTACAATGAGCAGTTCTTC.

This clone was found a few times. The rearrangement uses TRBV27 and TRBJ1-2, with D possibly being TRBD1 (6 bases). This CDR3 is 13 amino acids long. Germline-derived CDR1 and CDR2 are MNHEY and SMNVEV (reference sequence). Deletions cut 5 bases from V and 6 bases from J, with 13 bases between. The CDR3 sequence is CASSPIRGDGYTF. Here the CDR3 DNA reads TGTGCCAGCAGTCCAATTAGGGGGGATGGCTACACCTTC.

The V gene is TRBV28, the J gene TRBJ2-7; 10 bases map to TRBD1. Germline CDR1 and CDR2: MDHEN and SYDVKM. The CDR3 is made up of 15 amino acids. V was clipped by 6 bases and J by 2 bases; unmatched bases: 7. DNA for the CDR3: TGTGCCAGCAGACAAGACAGGGGGCCTACCTACGAGCAGTACTTC. Translated, it gives CASRQDRGPTYEQYF.

V and J are TRBV2 and TRBJ2-7; 8 nucleotides match TRBD1. V was pared by 4 bases and J by 3 bases, with 11 bases of the junction left unmatched. The V gene's germline CDR1 is SNHLY and CDR2 FYNNEI. The CDR3 is 16 residues long. The CDR3, as DNA: TGTGCCAGCAGTGGCCGCTGGACAGGGAACTACTACGAGCAGTACTTC. Translated, it gives CASSGRWTGNYYEQYF.

This clone was counted once. This chain connects TRBV30 to TRBJ2-5; D remains ambiguous. The CDR3 spans 11 residues. Germline CDR1 is GTSNPN and CDR2 is SVGIG (reference sequence). V was cut by 3 bases and J by 5 bases, with 7 bases left in between. Here the CDR3 DNA reads TGTGCCTGGAGCTCCCTGGAGACCCAGTACTTC. This sequence encodes CAWSSLETQYF.

The chain uses TRBV28 and TRBJ2-6; weak D call: TRBD1 (6 bases). The CDR3 runs to 16 residues. Germline V gene sequence: CDR1 MDHEN, CDR2 SYDVKM. With 6 bases removed from V and 4 bases from J, the gap between germline ends came to 16 bases. CDR3 in DNA: TGTGCCAGCAGCCCACCAAGGGGGTCAGGGGCCAACGTCCTGACTTTC. Translated: CASSPPRGSGANVLTF.

The chain employs TRBV7-3 and TRBJ1-5; TRBD1 might be the D (5 bases). The CDR3 consists of 14 residues. Deletions cut 6 bases from V and 6 bases from J, with 15 bases between. In germline, CDR1 is SGHTA, CDR2 FQGTGA. DNA for the CDR3: TGTGCCAGCAGTCCAGGTGGGGGGAGTCAGCCCCAGCATTTT. It codes for CASSPGGGSQPQHF.

The rearrangement uses TRBV4-2 and TRBJ2-2, with D tentatively TRBD1 (6 bases). This CDR3 has 16 residues. Germline V gene sequence: CDR1 LGHNA, CDR2 YNFKEQ. Trimming took off 0 bases at V and 5 bases at J, with 13 bases between the two ends. The CDR3 sequence: CASSQDFRGGTGELFF. CDR3 nucleotides: TGTGCCAGCAGCCAAGACTTTAGAGGGGGTACCGGGGAGCTGTTTTTT.

The chain combines TRBV27 with TRBJ2-1; no clear D. V was shortened by 1 base and J by 5 bases, with 0 bases between the two germline ends. Germline-derived CDR1 and CDR2 are MNHEY and SMNVEV (reference sequence). CDR3 length equals 11 residues. The CDR3 sequence is CASSLYNEQFF. In DNA form, the CDR3 reads TGTGCCAGCAGTTTATACAATGAGCAGTTCTTC.